The table lists the clone carrying this T cell receptor beta chain with many counts. TCRdb re-analysed the 5' RACE reads in MiXCR, keeping a single row per CDR3 protein. The sample lists about 340,000 distinct CDR3 sequences, 8.5% to 9% occurring once. This specimen belongs to a study of T cells after yellow fever vaccination. The receptor's source is a man younger than 35 who received the YFV17D yellow fever vaccine. Source: PBMCs, taken on the day of the first yellow fever vaccination.

In nucleotides, the CDR3 is TGTGCCAGCTCGATCGGAGGGGTCAGCACAGATACGCAGTATTTT. Translating gives CASSIGGVSTDTQYF. The V gene is TRBV18, the J gene TRBJ2-3; possibly TRBD2 for D (6 bases). In germline, CDR1 is KGHSH, CDR2 LQKENI. The V end lost 6 bases, the J end lost 0 bases, and 13 bases lay between the germline ends. This CDR3 has 15 amino acids.